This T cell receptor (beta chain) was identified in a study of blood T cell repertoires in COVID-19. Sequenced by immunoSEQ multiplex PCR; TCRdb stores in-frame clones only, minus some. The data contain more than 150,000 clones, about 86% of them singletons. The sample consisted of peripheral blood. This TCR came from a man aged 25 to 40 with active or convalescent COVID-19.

CDR3 loop: CAWSLGGETQYF. CDR3 nucleotides: TGTGCCTGGAGTTTGGGGGGGGAGACCCAGTACTTC. This chain connects TRBV30 to TRBJ2-5; TRBD2 matches at 7 bases. After removal of 2 bases from V and 5 bases from J, the junction contained 2 bases not matched to a gene. This CDR3 has 12 amino acids. Germline CDR1 GTSNPN, CDR2 SVGIG (reference sequence).